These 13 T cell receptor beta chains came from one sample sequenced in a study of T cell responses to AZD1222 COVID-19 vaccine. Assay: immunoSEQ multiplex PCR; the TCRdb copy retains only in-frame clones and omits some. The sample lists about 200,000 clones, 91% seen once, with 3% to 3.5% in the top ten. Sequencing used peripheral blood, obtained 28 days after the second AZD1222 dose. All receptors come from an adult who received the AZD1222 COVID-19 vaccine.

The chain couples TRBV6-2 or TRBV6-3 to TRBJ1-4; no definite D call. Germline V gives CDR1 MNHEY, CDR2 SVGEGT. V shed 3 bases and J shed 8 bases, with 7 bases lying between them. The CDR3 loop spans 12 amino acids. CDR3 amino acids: CASSYSREKLFF. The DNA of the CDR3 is TGTGCCAGCAGTTATTCAAGAGAAAAACTGTTTTTT.

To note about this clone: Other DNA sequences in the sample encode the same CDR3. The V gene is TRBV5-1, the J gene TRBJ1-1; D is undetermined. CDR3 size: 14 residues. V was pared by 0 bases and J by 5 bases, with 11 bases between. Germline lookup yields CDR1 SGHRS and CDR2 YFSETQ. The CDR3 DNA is TGCGCCAGCAGCTTGGCTCCAGGTAATACTGAAGCTTTCTTT. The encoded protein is CASSLAPGNTEAFF. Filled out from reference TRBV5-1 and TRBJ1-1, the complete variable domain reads KAGVTQTPRYLIKTRGQQVTLSCSPISGHRSVSWYQQTPGQGLQFLFEYFSETQRNKGNFPGRFSGRQFSNSRSEMNVSTLELGDSALYLCASSLAPGNTEAFFGQGTRLTVV.

The CDR3 here is CAILQGGGEAFF. In DNA form, the CDR3 reads TGTGCCATCCTACAGGGGGGTGGTGAAGCTTTCTTT. The chain combines TRBV27 with TRBJ1-1; TRBD1 aligns across 8 bases. Per germline, CDR1 MNHEY and CDR2 SMNVEV (reference sequence). J lost 7 bases, V lost 10 bases, and 8 bases had no gene match. The CDR3 consists of 12 residues.

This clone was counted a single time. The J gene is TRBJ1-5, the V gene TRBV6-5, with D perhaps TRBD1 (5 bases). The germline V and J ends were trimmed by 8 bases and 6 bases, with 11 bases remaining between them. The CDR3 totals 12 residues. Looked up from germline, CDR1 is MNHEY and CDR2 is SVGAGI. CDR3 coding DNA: TGTGCCAGCCGGGGCTGGGGTCAGCCCCAGCATTTT. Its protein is CASRGWGQPQHF.

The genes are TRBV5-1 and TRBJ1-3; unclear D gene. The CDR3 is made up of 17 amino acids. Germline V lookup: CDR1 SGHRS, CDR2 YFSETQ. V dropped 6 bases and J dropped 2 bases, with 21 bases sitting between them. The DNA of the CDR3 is TGCGCCAGCACCCTTGGTACATCAACTTCTCCTGGAAACACCATATATTTT. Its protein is CASTLGTSTSPGNTIYF.

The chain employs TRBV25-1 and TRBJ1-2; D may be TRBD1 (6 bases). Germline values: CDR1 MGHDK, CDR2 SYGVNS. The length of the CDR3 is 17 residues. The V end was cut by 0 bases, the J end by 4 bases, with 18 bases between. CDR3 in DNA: TGTGCCAGCAGTGAATATACATCACAGGGAATCTTCTATGGCTACACCTTC. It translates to CASSEYTSQGIFYGYTF.

CDR3 in amino acids: CAWSLTDTQYF. Written as DNA, the CDR3 is TGTGCCTGGAGCCTCACAGATACGCAGTATTTT. The chain has TRBV30 and TRBJ2-3; D unclear. CDR1 is GTSNPN and CDR2 is SVGIG in the germline V gene (reference sequence). The CDR3 spans 11 residues. The V and J ends lost 3 bases and 2 bases respectively, with 3 bases between them.

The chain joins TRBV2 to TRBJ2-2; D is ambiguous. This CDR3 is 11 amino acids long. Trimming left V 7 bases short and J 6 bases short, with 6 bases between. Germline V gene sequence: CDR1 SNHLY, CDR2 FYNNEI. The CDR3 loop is CASMDAGELFF. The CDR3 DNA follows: TGTGCCAGCATGGACGCCGGGGAGCTGTTTTTT.

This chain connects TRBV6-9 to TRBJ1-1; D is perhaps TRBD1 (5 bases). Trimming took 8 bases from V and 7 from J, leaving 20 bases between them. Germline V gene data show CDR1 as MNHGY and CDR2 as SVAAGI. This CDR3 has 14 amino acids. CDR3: CASLADGGFCEAFF. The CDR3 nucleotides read TGTGCCAGCCTAGCTGATGGGGGGTTTTGTGAAGCTTTCTTT.

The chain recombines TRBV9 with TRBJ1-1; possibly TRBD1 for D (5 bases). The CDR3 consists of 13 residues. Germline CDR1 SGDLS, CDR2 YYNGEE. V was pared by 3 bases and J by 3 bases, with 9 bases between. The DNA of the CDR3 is TGTGCCAGCAGCGCCTCAGGGTACACTGAAGCTTTCTTT. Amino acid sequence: CASSASGYTEAFF.

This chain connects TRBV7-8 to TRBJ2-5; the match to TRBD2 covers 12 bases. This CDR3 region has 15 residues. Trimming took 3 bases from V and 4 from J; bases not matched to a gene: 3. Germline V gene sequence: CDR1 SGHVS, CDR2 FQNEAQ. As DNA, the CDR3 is TGTGCCAGCAGCTTGACTAGCGGGGGAGGAGAGACCCAGTACTTC. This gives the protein CASSLTSGGGETQYF.

Here the CDR3 DNA reads TGCGCCAGCAGTCGGGAGGCGTTTTCTAGCAATCAGCCCCAGCATTTT. Its translation: CASSREAFSSNQPQHF. The chain combines TRBV4-1 with TRBJ1-5, with D unresolved. Looked up from germline, CDR1 is MGHRA and CDR2 is YSYEKL. The CDR3 is made up of 16 amino acids. The V gene lost 6 bases and the J gene lost 0 bases, with 15 bases spanning the gap.

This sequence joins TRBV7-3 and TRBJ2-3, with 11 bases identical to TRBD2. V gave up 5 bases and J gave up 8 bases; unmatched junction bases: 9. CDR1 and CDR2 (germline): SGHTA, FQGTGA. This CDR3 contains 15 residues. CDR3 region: CASSPSGTSGRTQYF. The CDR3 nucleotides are TGTGCCAGCAGCCCCTCGGGGACTAGCGGCCGTACGCAGTATTTT.